The sample holds many counts of the clone carrying this TCR beta chain. Its antigen remains unidentified. This sample was taken from a study of T cells after yellow fever vaccination. Study information: SMART-Seq v4 Ultra Low Input served to prepare low-cell-number fractions.

The CDR3 is made up of 10 amino acids. Trimming took off 5 bases at V and 6 bases at J, with 2 bases between the two ends. Germline V lookup: CDR1 SEHNR, CDR2 FQNEAQ (reference sequence). Template switching with 5'RACE generated the TCR cDNA and added a universal primer site and UMIs. TCRdb redid the calling of the 5' RACE reads with MiXCR, one entry per CDR3 protein. Here the sample spans more than 350,000 distinct CDR3 sequences, around a tenth being singletons. Study conclusions and caveats: Post-booster reappearance was seen for most primary-vaccination clones (just under 97% CD4, 88% CD8). The presence of abundant clonotypes contaminating from the bulk population was possible in FACS-sorted repertoires.

The V gene is TRBV7-9, the J gene TRBJ2-1, with D uncertain. The material sequenced was PBMCs, taken on the day of the first yellow fever vaccination. This clonotype originated in a man aged 18 to 35 who received the YFV17D yellow fever vaccine. CDR3 nucleotide sequence: TGTGCCAGCAGCCCCAATGAGCAGTTCTTC. This gives the protein CASSPNEQFF. The variable domain in full, completed from reference TRBV7-9 and TRBJ2-1, reads DTGVSQNPRHKITKRGQNVTFRCDPISEHNRLYWYRQTLGQGPEFLTYFQNEAQLEKSRLLSDRFSAERPKGSFSTLEIQRTEQGDSAMYLCASSPNEQFFGPGTRLTVL.